Shown below are 4 T cell receptor beta chains from a single sample sequenced in a study of beta chain features in type 1 diabetes. The study's findings and limits: Shortening of TCRB CDR3s, moderate but significant, appeared in all four CD4+ subsets of Type 1 diabetes patients.

The study reverse transcribed the entire isolated RNA, so it sequenced expressed TCRB transcripts. The table came from immunoSEQ multiplex PCR; TCRdb's copy has only in-frame clones and leaves some out. The sample holds 600,000 to 700,000 clones; over 10% are singletons and the top ten take more than 0.095%. These receptors have no known antigen. Sample: naive CD4+ T cells from blood. The origin of the receptors is a man between 25 and 39 years old with type 1 diabetes.

This clone has at least ten counts. V usage is TRBV14 and J usage is TRBJ1-1; TRBD1 might be the D (6 bases). The CDR3 has 14 residues. The V and J ends lost 5 bases and 5 bases respectively, with 15 bases between them. The germline gives CDR1 SGHDN, CDR2 FVKESK. The CDR3 nucleotides read TGTGCCAGCAGCTTAACCCTCACAGGGACTGAAGCTTTCTTT. As protein: CASSLTLTGTEAFF.

This chain links TRBV7-2 with TRBJ2-2; D remains ambiguous. The CDR3 contains 13 residues. V was shortened by 2 bases and J by 4 bases, with 5 bases between the two germline ends. Looked up from germline, CDR1 is SGHTA and CDR2 is FQGNSA. The CDR3 nucleotides are TGTGCCAGCAGCTTATTTGGCACCGGGGAGCTGTTTTTT. Translation gives CASSLFGTGELFF.

The sample holds a few counts of this clone. The V call is TRBV5-8, the J call TRBJ1-5; 8 bases are a match to TRBD1. The CDR3 is made up of 13 amino acids. Losses at the gene ends were 4 bases for V and 6 bases for J; bases not matched to a gene: 3. Germline CDR1 reads SGHTS; CDR2 reads YDEGEE. DNA of the CDR3: TGTGCCAGCAGCCCGGACAGGGTTCAGCCCCAGCATTTT. This encodes CASSPDRVQPQHF. The whole variable domain, remainder taken from reference TRBV5-8 and TRBJ1-5, is EAGVTQSPTHLIKTRGQQATLRCSPISGHTSVYWYQQALGLGLQFLLWYDEGEERNRGNFPPRFSGRQFPNYSSELNVNALELEDSALYLCASSPDRVQPQHFGDGTRLSIL.

Notes on this clone: The same CDR3 can be traced to other DNA sequences in this sample. The chain couples TRBV2 to TRBJ1-2; no firm D call. V lost 0 bases to trimming and J lost 1 base, with 3 bases between them. Germline V gene lookup returns CDR1 SNHLY and CDR2 FYNNEI. This CDR3 comprises 13 residues. DNA for the CDR3: TGTGCCAGCAGTGAAGCGGGTAACTATGGCTACACCTTC. Its translation: CASSEAGNYGYTF.